The sample holds one count of the clone carrying this T cell receptor (beta chain). The data stem from a study of blood T cell repertoires in COVID-19. In the study overall: Samples taken during acute and convalescent COVID-19 were collected in the United States, Italy and Spain. T cells, B-cell-depleted T cells, or PBMCs provided the cDNA or gDNA that served as material.

Germline CDR1 SQVTM, CDR2 ANQGSEA. V lost 3 bases and J lost 8; bases outside the gene matches: 9. CDR3 length: 14 amino acids. Original processing methods: The authors estimated nucleated cell counts from reference gene primer amplification. Using immunoSEQ multiplex PCR, the repertoire was profiled, and TCRdb retains in-frame clones only, with some absent. V and J calls and clone size are those listed in that table; D and trimming were worked out from the DNA. The profile shows under 150,000 clones, 87% of them singletons. This TCR was recovered from a man aged 50 to 60 with active COVID-19. The chain links TRBV29-1 to TRBJ1-2; 10 bases map to TRBD1. Sequenced material: peripheral blood. The CDR3 coding sequence is TGCAGCGTTGATTCGACAGGGGGCGGGGGAGGCTACACCTTC. It is translated as CSVDSTGGGGGYTF.